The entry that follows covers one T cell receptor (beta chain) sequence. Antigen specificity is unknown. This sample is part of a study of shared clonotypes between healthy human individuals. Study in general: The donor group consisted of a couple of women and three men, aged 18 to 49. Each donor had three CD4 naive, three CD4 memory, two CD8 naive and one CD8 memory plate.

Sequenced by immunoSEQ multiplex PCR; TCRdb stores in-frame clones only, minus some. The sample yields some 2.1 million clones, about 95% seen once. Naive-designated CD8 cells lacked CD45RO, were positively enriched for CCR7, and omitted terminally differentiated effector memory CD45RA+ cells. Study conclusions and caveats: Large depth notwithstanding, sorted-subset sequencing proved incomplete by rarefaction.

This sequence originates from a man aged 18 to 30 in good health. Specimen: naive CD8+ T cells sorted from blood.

The CDR3 nucleotides read TGTGCCAGCAGCCCGGGACAGGGTAAACCCTACGAGCAGTACTTC. It codes for CASSPGQGKPYEQYF. This rearrangement joins TRBV13 to TRBJ2-7; 9 bases map to TRBD1. Germline CDR1 and CDR2: PRHDT and FYEKMQ (reference sequence). The CDR3 covers 15 residues. V was clipped by 5 bases and J by 2 bases; unmatched bases: 7.